This note documents a single T cell receptor beta chain sequence. The antigen is not known. This record belongs to a study of cytomegalovirus exposure and HLA in healthy donors. Whole-study findings and limits: The only immune exposure information that was available was CMV serostatus. A later analysis showed TCR association rates differing by HLA locus, peaking at DRB1 and lowest at HLA-C.

Primers: 60 Vbeta forward and 13 Jbeta reverse. Method: immunoSEQ multiplex PCR; TCRdb's copy keeps in-frame clones and lacks some. The profile shows 91,000 or so clones, roughly 72% of them singletons. V was pared by 1 base and J by 1 base, with 11 bases between. The germline CDR1 and CDR2 sequences are KGHSH and LQKENI. This CDR3 contains 15 residues. These donors, healthy bone marrow donors, were studied. Whereas donors were nominally healthy upon sampling, unrecorded immune exposures were probable. The sequence derives from a man aged 25-45 years in good health and CMV-seropositive. The V gene is TRBV18, the J gene TRBJ2-7; no definite D call. The specimen sequenced was PBMCs. CDR3 DNA: TGTGCCAGCTCACCACTAACGGGTCATTCCTACGAGCAGTACTTC. Amino acids: CASSPLTGHSYEQYF.